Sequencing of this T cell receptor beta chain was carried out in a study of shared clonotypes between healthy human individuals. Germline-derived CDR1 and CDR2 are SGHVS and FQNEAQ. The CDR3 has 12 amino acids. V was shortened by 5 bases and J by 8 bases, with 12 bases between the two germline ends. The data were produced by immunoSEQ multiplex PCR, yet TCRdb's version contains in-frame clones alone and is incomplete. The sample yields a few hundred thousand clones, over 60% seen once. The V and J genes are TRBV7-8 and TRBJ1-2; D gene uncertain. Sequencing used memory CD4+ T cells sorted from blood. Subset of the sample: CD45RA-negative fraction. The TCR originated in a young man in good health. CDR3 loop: CASSPRGPGYTF. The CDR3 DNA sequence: TGTGCCAGCAGCCCCCGGGGTCCGGGCTACACCTTC.